One and the same sample provided the 20 T cell receptor beta chains below, sequenced in a study of Graves' ophthalmopathy and Graves' hyperthyroidism. RNA transcripts were the source from which TCR beta CDR3 regions were amplified. Amplification began with first-round RT-PCR using HTBI primers, then second-round multiplex PCR was performed. TCRdb recomputed calls from the multiplex PCR reads with MiXCR, one row per CDR3 protein. In the table there are approximately 210,000 distinct CDR3 sequences, 29% of which are singletons. The sample comprised peripheral blood. The receptors were gathered from a man in his forties or fifties with Graves' ophthalmopathy.

The chain recombines TRBV7-2 with TRBJ2-5; D is undetermined. Trimming removed 3 bases at V and 1 base at J, with 6 bases between. Germline CDR1 is SGHTA and CDR2 is FQGNSA. CDR3 length: 13 amino acids. CDR3 protein: CASSFYSQETQYF. CDR3 bases: TGTGCCAGCAGCTTTTACAGCCAAGAGACCCAGTACTTC.

This clonotype was detected ten times or more. The gene calls are TRBV12-3 or TRBV12-4 and TRBJ2-7; the D call may be TRBD1 or TRBD2 (6 bases each). Deletions cut 6 bases from V and 0 bases from J, with 18 bases between. This CDR3 is built from 16 residues. In DNA, the CDR3 is TGTGCCAGCAGCGAAAGGGGGGTCACCCACTCCTACGAGCAGTACTTC. Residues: CASSERGVTHSYEQYF.

CDR3 coding DNA: TGTGCCAGCAGTTTCCCGGGAGCTGGGGCCAACGTCCTGACTTTC. Translation: CASSFPGAGANVLTF. The genes are TRBV28 and TRBJ2-6, with D tentatively TRBD2 (6 bases). With 3 bases removed from V and 2 bases from J, the gap between germline ends came to 8 bases. Germline CDR1 is MDHEN and CDR2 is SYDVKM. This CDR3 is built from 15 residues. Using reference TRBV28 and TRBJ2-6 for the parts outside the CDR3, the full variable domain is DVKVTQSSRYLVKRTGEKVFLECVQDMDHENMFWYRQDPGLGLRLIYFSYDVKMKEKGDIPEGYSVSREKKERFSLILESASTNQTSMYLCASSFPGAGANVLTFGAGSRLTVL.

This clonotype was observed many times. V usage is TRBV9 and J usage is TRBJ2-5; D possibly corresponds to TRBD2 (6 bases). The CDR3 contains 16 residues. The germline V and J ends were trimmed by 0 bases and 4 bases, with 16 bases remaining between them. The V gene's germline CDR1 is SGDLS and CDR2 YYNGEE. CDR3 sequence reads: CASSVGGGTPGETQYF. Here the CDR3 DNA reads TGTGCCAGCAGCGTAGGCGGCGGGACCCCGGGAGAGACCCAGTACTTC.

The chain recombines TRBV6-1 with TRBJ1-5; unclear D gene. In germline, CDR1 is MNHNS, CDR2 SASEGT. CDR3 length: 13 amino acids. Trimming removed 6 bases at V and 4 bases at J, with 10 bases between. CDR3 coding DNA: TGTGCCAGCAGCTTTATGGGGAATCAGCCCCAGCATTTT. Translation: CASSFMGNQPQHF.

The genes are TRBV7-2 and TRBJ1-6; 9 nucleotides agree with TRBD1. The length of the CDR3 is 15 residues. The V segment lost 5 bases and the J segment 7 bases; nucleotides outside the gene matches: 6. Germline V gives CDR1 SGHTA, CDR2 FQGNSA. The chain's CDR3 is CASSKGTGWNSPLHF. The DNA for the CDR3 is TGTGCCAGCAGCAAGGGGACAGGGTGGAATTCACCCCTCCACTTT.

The chain carries TRBV29-1 and TRBJ1-6; maybe TRBD1 (5 bases). Looked up from germline, CDR1 is SQVTM and CDR2 is ANQGSEA. The CDR3 contains 13 residues. V was pared by 5 bases and J by 5 bases, with 10 bases between. DNA of the CDR3: TGCAGCGTTCGGCAGGGCGATAATTCACCCCTCCACTTT. This codes for CSVRQGDNSPLHF.

At least ten counts were recorded for this clonotype. V gene TRBV29-1 combines with J gene TRBJ2-5; D gene unclear. V was trimmed by 6 bases and J by 9 bases, leaving 17 bases between them. Germline V CDR1 and CDR2: SQVTM, ANQGSEA. This CDR3 spans 12 amino acids. CDR3 region: CSVALELESQYF. DNA for the CDR3: TGCAGCGTCGCTCTAGAGTTGGAGTCCCAGTACTTC.

This clonotype came up many times. The V and J genes are TRBV29-1 and TRBJ2-7; 7 bases are shared with TRBD1. Per the germline V gene, CDR1 is SQVTM and CDR2 is ANQGSEA. V lost 4 bases to trimming and J lost 0 bases; unmatched junction nucleotides: 6. CDR3 size: 14 residues. The CDR3 is CSVVPQGRSYEQYF. CDR3 sequence (DNA): TGCAGCGTTGTTCCACAGGGGCGCTCCTACGAGCAGTACTTC.

In its sample, this clonotype was seen many times. V is TRBV12-3 or TRBV12-4 and J is TRBJ1-1; D gene ambiguous. Trimming shortened V by 5 bases and J by 2 bases, and 15 bases separated the two germline ends. The CDR3 totals 15 residues. Here the CDR3 DNA reads TGTGCCAGCAGTCCCATCGGTGTGAAAAACACTGAAGCTTTCTTT. It translates to CASSPIGVKNTEAFF.

This clonotype was found many times. The chain uses TRBV5-1 and TRBJ2-2, with D possibly being TRBD1 or TRBD2 (5 bases each). The V and J ends lost 5 bases and 0 bases respectively, with 8 bases between them. Germline assignment: CDR1 SGHRS and CDR2 YFSETQ. The CDR3 is 14 residues long. CDR3 coding DNA: TGCGCCAGCAGGGGGGATCCGAACACCGGGGAGCTGTTTTTT. Amino acids: CASRGDPNTGELFF. Supplemented by reference TRBV5-1 and TRBJ2-2, the full variable domain reads KAGVTQTPRYLIKTRGQQVTLSCSPISGHRSVSWYQQTPGQGLQFLFEYFSETQRNKGNFPGRFSGRQFSNSRSEMNVSTLELGDSALYLCASRGDPNTGELFFGEGSRLTVL.

Ten or more counts support this clonotype. The chain joins TRBV7-9 to TRBJ1-2; D gene uncertain. V lost 1 base and J 7 bases, leaving 7 bases between the germline ends. Germline V CDR1 and CDR2: SEHNR, FQNEAQ (reference sequence). This CDR3 is built from 12 residues. CDR3 region: CASSLDSAGYTF. The CDR3 region has the DNA TGTGCCAGCAGCTTAGATAGTGCTGGCTACACCTTC.

This clonotype occurred many times. This chain joins TRBV19 and TRBJ1-5, with no clear D. CDR1 LNHDA and CDR2 SQIVND come from the germline V gene (reference sequence). There are 16 residues in the CDR3. V was clipped by 0 bases and J by 6 bases, with 15 bases between them. This CDR3 is CASSIDHGLERQPQHF. CDR3 nucleotides: TGTGCCAGTAGTATAGATCACGGGTTGGAGCGTCAGCCCCAGCATTTT.

CDR3: CASSFLSSYEQYF. The CDR3 DNA reads as TGTGCCAGCAGTTTTCTAAGCTCCTACGAGCAGTACTTC. This sequence joins TRBV28 and TRBJ2-7; D call uncertain. Between the trimmed V and J ends, which lost 3 bases and 0 bases, there was a span of 6 bases. The CDR3 spans 13 residues. The germline CDR1 and CDR2 sequences are MDHEN and SYDVKM.

This clonotype came up many times. This chain links TRBV6-2 or TRBV6-3 with TRBJ2-7, with D possibly matching TRBD2 (5 bases). The CDR3 totals 15 residues. Germline V gene sequence: CDR1 MNHEY, CDR2 SVGEGT. This chain's CDR3 is CADDDRWENSYEQYF. CDR3 coding DNA: TGTGCTGATGATGACCGGTGGGAGAACTCCTACGAGCAGTACTTC.

This clonotype was observed many times. The chain couples TRBV6-1 to TRBJ1-1; possibly TRBD1 for D (5 bases). Looked up from germline, CDR1 is MNHNS and CDR2 is SASEGT. The CDR3 covers 14 residues. Deletions cut 6 bases from V and 0 bases from J, with 11 bases between. CDR3 region: CASSSGHMNTEAFF. For the CDR3, the DNA is TGTGCCAGCAGCTCCGGACACATGAACACTGAAGCTTTCTTT.

In its sample, this clonotype was seen many times. The chain recombines TRBV13 with TRBJ2-7, with 9 bases identical to TRBD1. Losses at the gene ends were 4 bases for V and 7 bases for J; bases not matched to a gene: 14. Germline V gene sequence: CDR1 PRHDT, CDR2 FYEKMQ (reference sequence). The CDR3 is 16 amino acids. CDR3 nucleotide sequence: TGTGCCAGCAGCTATAACCCCGGGACAGGGATCTGGGAGCAGTACTTC. It encodes CASSYNPGTGIWEQYF. Drawing the rest from reference TRBV13 and TRBJ2-7, the complete variable domain is AAGVIQSPRHLIKEKRETATLKCYPIPRHDTVYWYQQGPGQDPQFLISFYEKMQSDKGSIPDRFSAQQFSDYHSELNMSSLELGDSALYFCASSYNPGTGIWEQYFGPGTRLTVT.

This clonotype was counted only a few times. The chain has TRBV6-2 or TRBV6-3 and TRBJ1-6; 10 bases match TRBD1. V lost 6 bases, J lost 10 bases, and 9 bases stayed unmatched. Per the germline V gene, CDR1 is MNHEY and CDR2 is SVGEGT. This CDR3 is 15 amino acids long. Here the CDR3 reads CASSLTGTGVSPLHF. The DNA of the CDR3 is TGTGCCAGCAGCCTCACCGGGACAGGGGTATCACCCCTCCACTTT.

The chain uses TRBV29-1 and TRBJ2-5; D is possibly TRBD1 (8 bases). The CDR3 extends over 15 amino acids. The germline V gene has CDR1 SQVTM and CDR2 ANQGSEA. Trimming shortened V by 0 bases and J by 5 bases, and 16 bases separated the two germline ends. In DNA form, the CDR3 reads TGCAGCGTTGAAGATAACAGGGGGGGTTCGGAGACCCAGTACTTC. It translates to CSVEDNRGGSETQYF.

In its sample, this clonotype was seen many times. V usage is TRBV7-9 and J usage is TRBJ2-7; D remains unclear. There are 14 residues in the CDR3. V was pared by 0 bases and J by 1 base, with 7 bases between. Per the germline V gene, CDR1 is SEHNR and CDR2 is FQNEAQ (reference sequence). CDR3 sequence: CASSLAERSYEQYF. The CDR3 DNA reads as TGTGCCAGCAGCTTAGCGGAGAGATCCTACGAGCAGTACTTC.